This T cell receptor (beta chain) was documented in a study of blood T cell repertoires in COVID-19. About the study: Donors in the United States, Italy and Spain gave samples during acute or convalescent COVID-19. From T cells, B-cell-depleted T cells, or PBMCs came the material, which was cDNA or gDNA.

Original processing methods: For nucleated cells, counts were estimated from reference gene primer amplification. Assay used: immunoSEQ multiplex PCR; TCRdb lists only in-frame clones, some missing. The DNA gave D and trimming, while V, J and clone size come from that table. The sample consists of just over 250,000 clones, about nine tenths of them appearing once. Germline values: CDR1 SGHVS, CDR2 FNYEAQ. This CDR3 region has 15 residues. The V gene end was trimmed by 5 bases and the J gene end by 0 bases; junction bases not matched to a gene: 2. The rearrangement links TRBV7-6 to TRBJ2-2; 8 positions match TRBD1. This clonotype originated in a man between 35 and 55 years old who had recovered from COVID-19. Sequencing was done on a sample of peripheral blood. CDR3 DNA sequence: TGTGCCAGCAGCAAGACAGGGGCGAACACCGGGGAGCTGTTTTTT. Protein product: CASSKTGANTGELFF.